Shown below are 18 T cell receptor beta chains from a single sample sequenced in a study of identical twins. TCRdb analysed the 5' RACE reads with MiXCR anew, one entry per CDR3 protein. The table lists about 690,000 distinct CDR3 sequences, 20% to 25% of them singletons, with around 4.4% in the top ten. This sample also belongs to another study, concerning T cells expressing NK-cell markers.

The specimen sequenced was PBMCs. These receptors were collected from a young woman in good health.

The genes are TRBV10-3 and TRBJ1-1, with D unresolved. The germline V gene has CDR1 ENHRY and CDR2 SYGVKD. CDR3 length equals 14 residues. Deletions cut 6 bases from V and 5 bases from J, with 16 bases between. CDR3 amino acids: CAIRDFRGKTEAFF. For the CDR3, the DNA is TGTGCCATCAGGGATTTTAGAGGAAAGACTGAAGCTTTCTTT.

This clonotype was seen a handful of times. The chain is built from TRBV25-1 and TRBJ1-2; D is undetermined. This CDR3 contains 11 residues. The germline V gene encodes CDR1 MGHDK and CDR2 SYGVNS. V lost 1 base, J lost 5 bases, and 2 bases lay in between. CDR3 coding DNA: TGTGCCAGCAGTGAATGGTATGGCTACACCTTC. It encodes CASSEWYGYTF.

The rearrangement joins TRBV20-1 to TRBJ2-7; 10 bases align to TRBD2. The germline gives CDR1 DFQATT, CDR2 SNEGSKA (reference sequence). The V segment lost 5 bases and the J segment 6 bases; nucleotides outside the gene matches: 10. This CDR3 has 14 amino acids. The CDR3, as DNA: TGCAGTGCTCTAAGGACTAGCGGTCTGTTCGAGCAGTACTTC. As protein: CSALRTSGLFEQYF.

The CDR3 sequence is CASSLAGGRAKNIQYF. The CDR3, as DNA: TGTGCCAGCAGCTTAGCAGGGGGCCGAGCCAAAAACATTCAGTACTTC. The chain is built from TRBV7-9 and TRBJ2-4, with 7 positions matching TRBD1. The CDR3 has 16 amino acids. CDR1 and CDR2 (germline): SEHNR, FQNEAQ (reference sequence). Trimming at V came to 0 bases and at J to 0 bases, leaving 2 bases not matched to a gene.

This clonotype occurred many times. CDR3 amino acids: CASSLGVDTQYF. The DNA of the CDR3 is TGCGCCAGCAGCTTGGGGGTAGATACGCAGTATTTT. This chain connects TRBV5-1 to TRBJ2-3; D is unclear. The CDR3 runs 12 residues. The ends were cut back, 0 bases at V and 5 bases at J, with 4 bases in the middle. Germline loops: CDR1 SGHRS, CDR2 YFSETQ.

Only a few counts were recorded for this clonotype. In DNA form, the CDR3 reads TGTGCCAGCAGTTACGGGAGTGGGCCCTCTGGGGCCAACGTCCTGACTTTC. Its translation: CASSYGSGPSGANVLTF. The rearrangement links TRBV6-5 to TRBJ2-6, with a tentative D call TRBD2 (5 bases). The CDR3 is 17 residues long. CDR1 is MNHEY, CDR2 SVGAGI, per germline. Trimming took 2 bases from V and 0 from J, leaving 11 bases between them.

This clonotype turned up a few times. This sequence joins TRBV6-2 or TRBV6-3 and TRBJ1-2; possible D gene TRBD1, 6 bases. With 5 bases removed from V and 5 bases from J, the gap between germline ends came to 18 bases. The CDR3 spans 15 residues. Germline CDR1 is MNHEY and CDR2 is SVGEGT. The CDR3 sequence is CASSPRTGTPYGYTF. The CDR3 nucleotides are TGTGCCAGCAGTCCTCGCACCGGGACACCATATGGCTACACCTTC.

This sequence joins TRBV12-3 or TRBV12-4 and TRBJ2-6; tentative D call: TRBD2 (6 bases). V gave up 8 bases and J gave up 0 bases, with 14 bases separating them. The CDR3 has 16 amino acids. CDR3 protein: CASGGTDLSGANVLTF. The CDR3 DNA follows: TGTGCCAGCGGAGGGACCGACCTCTCTGGGGCCAACGTCCTGACTTTC.

The V gene is TRBV20-1, the J gene TRBJ2-3, with TRBD1 identical over 7 bases. V shed 6 bases and J 7 bases; nucleotides not matched to a gene: 7. CDR3 length: 12 residues. From germline, CDR1 is DFQATT and CDR2 SNEGSKA (reference sequence). CDR3 sequence (DNA): TGCAGTGCGTCCCGGGACAGCCATACGCAGTATTTT. Protein sequence: CSASRDSHTQYF.

The CDR3 region is CASGYGWEQYF. DNA of the CDR3: TGCGCCAGCGGGTACGGCTGGGAGCAGTACTTC. The chain recombines TRBV5-1 with TRBJ2-7; D is uncertain. The CDR3 sequence is 11 residues long. Germline V gene sequence: CDR1 SGHRS, CDR2 YFSETQ. Trimming removed 7 bases at V and 7 bases at J, with 12 bases between.

The J gene is TRBJ2-7, the V gene TRBV7-2; unclear D gene. The CDR3 length is 14 residues. V was cut by 5 bases and J by 2 bases, with 13 bases left in between. Germline assignment: CDR1 SGHTA and CDR2 FQGNSA. The CDR3: CASSSYLYPYEQYF. In DNA, the CDR3 is TGTGCCAGCAGCAGCTACCTTTATCCCTACGAGCAGTACTTC.

A few counts support this clonotype. This sequence joins TRBV20-1 and TRBJ1-4, with D maybe TRBD1 (5 bases). The CDR3 consists of 15 residues. The V gene lost 0 bases and the J gene lost 11 bases, with 19 bases spanning the gap. Germline assignment: CDR1 DFQATT and CDR2 SNEGSKA (reference sequence). The CDR3 nucleotides are TGCAGTGCTAGAGATCCCTCCAGGCATTGGGACAAACTGTTTTTT. The encoded protein is CSARDPSRHWDKLFF.

This clonotype was observed at least ten times. This rearrangement joins TRBV15 to TRBJ1-5; D ambiguous. Deletions cut 3 bases from V and 5 bases from J, with 5 bases between. Germline loops: CDR1 LNHNV, CDR2 YYDKDF (reference sequence). This CDR3 is 12 amino acids long. The CDR3 region is CATSSPDQPQHF. The CDR3, as DNA: TGTGCCACCAGCAGCCCAGATCAGCCCCAGCATTTT.

This clonotype was recorded a few times. The V and J genes are TRBV3-1 and TRBJ2-6; D is ambiguous. The CDR3 extends over 16 amino acids. Trimming left V 5 bases short and J 0 bases short, with 11 bases between. Per the germline V gene, CDR1 is LGHDT and CDR2 is YNNKEL (reference sequence). CDR3 in DNA: TGTGCCAGCAGCTTCCTCCCCGGCTCTGGGGCCAACGTCCTGACTTTC. It encodes CASSFLPGSGANVLTF.

The chain carries TRBV20-1 and TRBJ2-2; 10 nucleotides agree with TRBD1. The CDR3 loop spans 13 amino acids. The V and J ends lost 6 bases and 7 bases, in that order; junction bases with no gene match: 5. Per germline, CDR1 DFQATT and CDR2 SNEGSKA (reference sequence). The CDR3 DNA reads as TGCAGTGCCGGGACAGGGGCTAGCGGGGAGCTGTTTTTT. This codes for CSAGTGASGELFF.

The chain has TRBV6-5 and TRBJ2-1; 10 bases are a match to TRBD2. V lost 2 bases, J lost 1 base, and 8 bases stayed unmatched. Germline V gene lookup returns CDR1 MNHEY and CDR2 SVGAGI. The CDR3 runs to 18 residues. For the CDR3, the DNA is TGTGCCAGCAGTTACGGAGCGGGGGGGCCTTCGTCCTACAATGAGCAGTTCTTC. It yields the protein CASSYGAGGPSSYNEQFF.

This clonotype appeared a few times. The chain joins TRBV2 to TRBJ2-2; no clear D. The CDR3 loop spans 13 amino acids. Germline V gene data show CDR1 as SNHLY and CDR2 as FYNNEI. The V gene lost 7 bases and the J gene lost 1 base, with 7 bases spanning the gap. CDR3 amino acids: CASNPGNTGELFF. DNA for the CDR3: TGTGCCAGCAACCCTGGGAACACCGGGGAGCTGTTTTTT.

The chain employs TRBV19 and TRBJ2-1, with 7 bases aligning to TRBD2. The germline V gene has CDR1 LNHDA and CDR2 SQIVND (reference sequence). The J segment lost 6 bases and the V segment lost 6 bases, leaving 8 bases of the junction unmatched. The CDR3 has 14 residues. CDR3 sequence: CASRLMTSPNEQFF. The CDR3 nucleotides are TGTGCCAGTAGACTGATGACTAGCCCCAATGAGCAGTTCTTC.